The present TCR beta chain was sequenced within a study of shared clonotypes between healthy human individuals. Study results and limitations: Sampling was confined to blood; repertoires within tissues likely differ. Estimated richness values were generally larger in naive subsets than in memory subsets.

Using immunoSEQ multiplex PCR, the repertoire was profiled, and TCRdb retains in-frame clones only, with some absent. This sample yields about 1.5 million clones, of which about 96% are seen a single time; over 1% belongs to the top ten. For this clone: Its antigen is still unknown.

Healthy HIV-negative adults without recent acute infections or vaccinations served as donors. There are 11 residues in the CDR3. Trimming removed 5 bases from V and 10 bases from J, with 8 bases in between. Germline CDR1 and CDR2: MNHEY and SVGAGI. The chain uses TRBV6-5 and TRBJ1-4, with D maybe TRBD1 (6 bases). The sequence came from a young man in good health. Sequenced input: naive CD4+ T cells sorted from blood. Noted subset: CD45RA+ positively selected. The CDR3 DNA sequence: TGTGCCAGCAGTCCAGGGGTAAAACTGTTTTTT. Amino acid sequence: CASSPGVKLFF.